These 21 T cell receptor beta chains share one sample of origin, sequenced in a study of T cell repertoires in cytomegalovirus infection (dated by TCRdb to the late 2010s). The reads were generated on an Illumina HiSeq 1500. Clones were called with MiXCR by TCRdb after fastp trimmed the public reads at Q25, and only in-frame beta chains were retained. Duplicate CDR3 protein sequences are folded into a single record with the most common DNA and genes. This sample comprises about 700,000 distinct CDR3 sequences, 30% to 40% of them detected only once. The top ten constitute 18% of the sample. Their target antigens are unknown. The treatment or condition label on this specimen signifies: in vitro stimulation with specific CMV peptide epitopes to enrich CMV-specific T cells. The starting material was cultured PBMCs, obtained from culture after CMV antigen stimulation. The receptors originated from a human donor in good health (CMV status not recorded). Some clones in this sample may be carry-over from other donors' samples.

This clonotype was seen repeatedly, ten times or more. The chain employs TRBV7-2 and TRBJ2-3; no firm D call. The germline V gene encodes CDR1 SGHTA and CDR2 FQGNSA. V was clipped by 6 bases and J by 3 bases, with 16 bases between them. This CDR3 spans 15 amino acids. CDR3 loop: CASSLEADGTDTQYF. CDR3 nucleotide sequence: TGTGCCAGCAGTCTAGAGGCCGACGGTACAGATACGCAGTATTTT.

The V gene is TRBV6-5, the J gene TRBJ2-3; a possible D gene is TRBD1 (6 bases). Trimming removed 5 bases from V and 2 bases from J, with 17 bases in between. Germline V gives CDR1 MNHEY, CDR2 SVGAGI. This CDR3 region has 16 residues. The CDR3 bases are TGTGCCAGCAGTCATTCGACAGGTTCAACCACAGATACGCAGTATTTT. Its protein is CASSHSTGSTTDTQYF.

This rearrangement joins TRBV12-3 or TRBV12-4 to TRBJ2-5; perhaps TRBD2 as D (8 bases). V lost 6 bases, J lost 5 bases, and 16 bases lay in between. The CDR3 is 14 residues long. The CDR3 region has the DNA TGTGCCAGCAGAACGGGAGGGGGCGATGAGACCCAGTACTTC. Protein sequence: CASRTGGGDETQYF.

V is TRBV28 and J is TRBJ2-1, with a possible D match to TRBD1 (6 bases). The CDR3 length is 13 residues. V was trimmed by 5 bases and J by 10 bases, leaving 15 bases between them. From germline, CDR1 is MDHEN and CDR2 SYDVKM. As DNA, the CDR3 is TGTGCCAGCAGTGGATACAGGGCGCAGGAGCAGTTCTTC. This gives the protein CASSGYRAQEQFF.

The V call is TRBV5-6, the J call TRBJ2-5; no firm D call. Per germline, CDR1 SGHDT and CDR2 YYEEEE. This CDR3 comprises 15 residues. The germline V and J ends were trimmed by 4 bases and 5 bases, with 18 bases remaining between them. CDR3 nucleotides: TGTGCCAGCAGCCACAACTTCCCGAGTGTGGAGACCCAGTACTTC. Residues: CASSHNFPSVETQYF.

This clonotype was seen a few times. The chain has TRBV6-5 and TRBJ2-1; the D gene is possibly TRBD1 (5 bases). The CDR3 has 16 amino acids. The germline V gene encodes CDR1 MNHEY and CDR2 SVGAGI. V was trimmed by 0 bases and J by 5 bases, leaving 14 bases between them. The CDR3 region has the DNA TGTGCCAGCAGTTACTCCACGGACATACCTAACAATGAGCAGTTCTTC. Amino acid sequence: CASSYSTDIPNNEQFF.

CDR3: CSARPGHYNEQFF. In nucleotides, the CDR3 is TGCAGTGCTAGACCCGGGCACTACAATGAGCAGTTCTTC. The chain combines TRBV20-1 with TRBJ2-1, with D unresolved. The CDR3 has 13 amino acids. V was clipped by 2 bases and J by 3 bases, with 8 bases between them. CDR1 and CDR2 (germline): DFQATT, SNEGSKA (reference sequence).

The chain uses TRBV14 and TRBJ1-2; possibly TRBD1 for D (5 bases). V dropped 8 bases and J dropped 1 base, with 11 bases sitting between them. CDR3 size: 13 residues. Germline V gene lookup returns CDR1 SGHDN and CDR2 FVKESK. CDR3 amino acids: CASSEGINYGYTF. The CDR3 DNA sequence: TGTGCCAGCTCCGAGGGGATTAACTATGGCTACACCTTC.

The rearrangement joins TRBV18 to TRBJ1-5; D gene uncertain. The V gene's germline CDR1 is KGHSH and CDR2 LQKENI. The V end lost 6 bases, the J end lost 0 bases, and 15 bases lay between the germline ends. CDR3 length: 16 residues. For the CDR3, the DNA is TGTGCCAGCTCTTTTGGCAGCACTTATAGCAATCAGCCCCAGCATTTT. Encoded protein: CASSFGSTYSNQPQHF. Together with reference TRBV18 and TRBJ1-5, the CDR3 gives the full variable domain: NAGVMQNPRHLVRRRGQEARLRCSPMKGHSHVYWYRQLPEEGLKFMVYLQKENIIDESGMPKERFSAEFPKEGPSILRIQQVVRGDSAAYFCASSFGSTYSNQPQHFGDGTRLSIL.

This clonotype occurred a few times. The rearrangement uses TRBV29-1 and TRBJ1-2; the D is unclear. Germline CDR1 and CDR2: SQVTM and ANQGSEA. V gave up 4 bases and J gave up 4 bases, with 13 bases separating them. CDR3 length: 13 residues. Here the CDR3 reads CSVVDRGTYGYTF. CDR3 coding DNA: TGCAGCGTTGTAGACCGCGGAACCTATGGCTACACCTTC.

This clonotype has only one observation. The chain carries TRBV7-2 and TRBJ2-3; D uncertain. The length of the CDR3 is 13 residues. CDR1 SGHTA and CDR2 FQGNSA come from the germline V gene. V lost 4 bases to trimming and J lost 5 bases, with 10 bases between them. The DNA of the CDR3 is TGTGCCAGCAGCTCTCGGATGGGAGATACGCAGTATTTT. This translates into CASSSRMGDTQYF.

The rearrangement joins TRBV27 to TRBJ1-5; the D gene is possibly TRBD1 (6 bases). Germline V gives CDR1 MNHEY, CDR2 SMNVEV (reference sequence). V was trimmed by 0 bases and J by 4 bases, leaving 16 bases between them. CDR3 length: 17 residues. The CDR3 coding sequence is TGTGCCAGCAGTTTATCGAGGAGGGGGGGGTGGAATCAGCCCCAGCATTTT. Protein sequence: CASSLSRRGGWNQPQHF.

There are a few counts of this clonotype. This CDR3 reads CASSQLAGAAYEQYF. The CDR3 region has the DNA TGTGCCAGCAGTCAGCTGGCGGGAGCAGCCTACGAGCAGTACTTC. The chain combines TRBV6-2 or TRBV6-3 with TRBJ2-7; TRBD2 aligns across 7 bases. Germline V gene data show CDR1 as MNHEY and CDR2 as SVGEGT. V was pared by 5 bases and J by 2 bases, with 9 bases of the junction left unmatched. The CDR3 consists of 15 residues.

This clonotype was seen only a few times. The V and J genes are TRBV6-5 and TRBJ2-1; D unresolved. Trimming shortened V by 2 bases and J by 0 bases, and 11 bases separated the two germline ends. This CDR3 contains 16 residues. The germline V gene encodes CDR1 MNHEY and CDR2 SVGAGI. The CDR3 is CASSYAATSSYNEQFF. CDR3 DNA sequence: TGTGCCAGCAGTTACGCTGCCACGAGCTCCTACAATGAGCAGTTCTTC.

CDR3 protein: CASSRQGRNTEAFF. The CDR3 nucleotides are TGCGCCAGCAGCAGGCAGGGGAGGAACACTGAAGCTTTCTTT. J is TRBJ1-1 and V is TRBV4-1; D perhaps matches TRBD1 (6 bases). Looked up from germline, CDR1 is MGHRA and CDR2 is YSYEKL. The CDR3 sequence is 14 residues long. V was pared by 5 bases and J by 1 base, with 11 bases between.

CDR3: CSARDRGDTGELFF. CDR3 in DNA: TGCAGTGCTAGAGATAGGGGCGATACCGGGGAGCTGTTTTTT. The gene calls are TRBV20-1 and TRBJ2-2; a weak D match, TRBD1 (5 bases). There are 14 residues in the CDR3. V lost 0 bases, J lost 5 bases, and 10 bases lay in between. Germline V gene sequence: CDR1 DFQATT, CDR2 SNEGSKA (reference sequence).

This clonotype was detected a few times. Written as DNA, the CDR3 is TGTGCCATCAGTGAGTCTGTTCGGCCTCCGCCCTTCGGTTACGAGCAGTACTTC. The encoded protein is CAISESVRPPPFGYEQYF. The chain carries TRBV10-3 and TRBJ2-7; no definite D call. Between the trimmed V and J ends, which lost 0 bases and 4 bases, there was a span of 22 bases. This CDR3 has 18 amino acids. CDR1 and CDR2 from the germline V gene are ENHRY and SYGVKD.

The genes are TRBV3-1 and TRBJ1-4; 9 bases are shared with TRBD1. Germline CDR1 and CDR2: LGHDT and YNNKEL (reference sequence). The CDR3 spans 14 residues. After removal of 3 bases from V and 8 bases from J, the junction contained 4 bases not matched to a gene. This CDR3 is CASSQDRGREKLFF. The CDR3 region has the DNA TGTGCCAGCAGCCAGGACAGGGGCCGAGAAAAACTGTTTTTT.

This clonotype was observed a few times. The rearrangement uses TRBV7-2 and TRBJ2-3, with 9 bases matching TRBD2. This CDR3 contains 17 residues. The germline CDR1 and CDR2 sequences are SGHTA and FQGNSA. With 1 base clipped from V and 8 bases from J, the junction kept 13 bases outside the gene matches. CDR3 nucleotides: TGTGCCAGCAGCTTAGATCTGAGAAGCGGGAGGTACGGTACGCAGTATTTT. It translates to CASSLDLRSGRYGTQYF. Combining the CDR3 with reference TRBV7-2 and TRBJ2-3 gives the whole variable domain GAGVSQSPSNKVTEKGKDVELRCDPISGHTALYWYRQSLGQGLEFLIYFQGNSAPDKSGLPSDRFSAERTGGSVSTLTIQRTQQEDSAVYLCASSLDLRSGRYGTQYFGPGTRLTVL.

This clonotype was observed a handful of times. This chain uses TRBV10-3 with TRBJ1-3; 7 nucleotides match TRBD1. This CDR3 has 16 amino acids. Germline values: CDR1 ENHRY, CDR2 SYGVKD. With 3 bases clipped from V and 0 bases from J, the junction kept 5 bases outside the gene matches. In DNA, the CDR3 is TGTGCCATCAGTGATCCAGGGGGTCCCTCTGGAAACACCATATATTTT. It encodes CAISDPGGPSGNTIYF.

Ten or more counts support this clonotype. V and J are TRBV10-3 and TRBJ2-5, with TRBD2 matching over 11 bases. This CDR3 region has 17 residues. The germline gives CDR1 ENHRY, CDR2 SYGVKD. J gave up 4 bases and V 11 bases, and 18 bases lay outside the gene matches. Written as DNA, the CDR3 is TGTGCCTCGGCCAATCTAGCGGGGGGTTCGAGTGGAGAGACCCAGTACTTC. It encodes CASANLAGGSSGETQYF.